Listed below are T cell receptor beta chains from one sample, sequenced in a study of T cells and Merkel cell carcinoma outcomes. Assay used: immunoSEQ multiplex PCR; TCRdb lists only in-frame clones, some missing. The sample lists about 19,000 clones, more than 65% seen once, with over 3% in the top ten. The specimen was tumor tissue from Merkel cell carcinoma. These receptors were collected from a human donor with Merkel cell carcinoma. Each CDR3 is given without its conserved first and last residue.

j_call v_call cdr3_aa
TRBJ2-1 TRBV6-5 ASSYWGRDRNEQF
TRBJ1-5 TRBV27 ASSLSGRGQPQH
TRBJ1-2 TRBV9 ASSVRRQGGEGYT
TRBJ1-1 TRBV29-1 SVATGLNTEAF
TRBJ2-3 TRBV4-1 ASSLNGWIGGAPQY
TRBJ1-5 TRBV30 AWSLGAGNQPQH
TRBJ1-1 TRBV2 ASRGQVSEGAF
TRBJ1-5 TRBV10-3 AISESGQPQH
TRBJ2-7 TRBV13 ASSLRLLSYEQY
TRBJ1-2 TRBV10-2 ASSGEQGAGGGYGYT
TRBJ2-1 TRBV7-9 ASSLAWRRHNEQF